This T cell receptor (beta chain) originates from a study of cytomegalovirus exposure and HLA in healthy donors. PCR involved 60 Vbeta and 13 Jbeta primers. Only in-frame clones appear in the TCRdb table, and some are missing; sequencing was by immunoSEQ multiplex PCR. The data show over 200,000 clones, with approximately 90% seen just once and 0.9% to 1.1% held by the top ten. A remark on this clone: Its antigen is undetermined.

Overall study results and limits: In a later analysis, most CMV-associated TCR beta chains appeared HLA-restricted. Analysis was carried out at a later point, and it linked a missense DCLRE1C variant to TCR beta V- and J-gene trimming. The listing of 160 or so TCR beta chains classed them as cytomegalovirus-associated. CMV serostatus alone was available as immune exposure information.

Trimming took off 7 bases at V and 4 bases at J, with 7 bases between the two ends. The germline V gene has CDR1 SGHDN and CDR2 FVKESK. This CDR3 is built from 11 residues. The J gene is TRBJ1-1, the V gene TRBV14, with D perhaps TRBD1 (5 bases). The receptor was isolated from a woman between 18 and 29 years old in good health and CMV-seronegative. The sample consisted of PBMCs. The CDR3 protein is CASTGPTEAFF. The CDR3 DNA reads TGTGCCAGCACAGGGCCCACTGAAGCTTTCTTT.